This T cell receptor (beta chain) was identified during a study of T cell repertoires in cytomegalovirus infection. Findings and limits, study-wide: Ex vivo responses were dominated by HLA-C-restricted CMV-specific TCR beta clonotypes.

Per the germline V gene, CDR1 is SGHNT and CDR2 is YYREEE (reference sequence). Unmatched junction bases numbered 6, after V lost 0 bases and J lost 4 bases. The CDR3 contains 17 residues. Note on this clonotype: Its antigen is currently unknown.

In TCRdb, the reads were re-called with MiXCR into one record per CDR3 protein. The table includes about 260,000 distinct CDR3 sequences, roughly an eighth detected once. Material: PBMCs. The chain has TRBV5-4 and TRBJ2-1, with TRBD2 matching over 11 bases. The clonotype comes from a human donor in good health (CMV status not recorded). Some clones in this sample may be carry-over from other donors' samples. CDR3 amino acids: CASSLGGLAEDYNEQFF. CDR3 nucleotide sequence: TGTGCCAGCAGCTTGGGGGGACTAGCGGAGGATTACAATGAGCAGTTCTTC.